This passage covers 20 T cell receptor beta chains from one sample sequenced in a study of coeliac disease. The protocol was immunoSEQ multiplex PCR, while the TCRdb copy is restricted to in-frame clones and leaves out a portion. The sample has 3,500 to 4,500 clones, around 59% seen once. Sequenced sample: lymphocytes from the gut lamina propria. These receptors came from a man between 65 and 85 years old without celiac disease.

J is TRBJ2-5 and V is TRBV28; D is possibly TRBD1 (6 bases). The end of the DNA fits TRBJ2-7 better, so the J call may be wrong. Looked up from germline, CDR1 is MDHEN and CDR2 is SYDVKM. The CDR3 loop spans 12 amino acids. CDR3 residues: CASSYRVSEQYF. For the CDR3, the DNA is TGTGCCAGCAGTTACAGGGTTTCCGAGCAGTACTTC.

The rearrangement joins TRBV6-1 to TRBJ2-3, with TRBD1 matching 10 bases. This CDR3 contains 16 residues. CDR1 MNHNS and CDR2 SASEGT come from the germline V gene. The junction had 8 bases not matched to a gene; V was cut back by 4 bases and J by 4 bases. The chain's CDR3 is CASSVGQGVRSDTQYF. The CDR3 bases are TGTGCCAGCAGTGTTGGACAGGGGGTCAGATCAGATACGCAGTATTTT.

This clone was observed a few times. V and J are TRBV2 and TRBJ2-3; TRBD1 matches 7 bases. J was trimmed by 2 bases and V by 5 bases; bases with no gene match: 4. The CDR3 sequence is 14 residues long. Germline V gives CDR1 SNHLY, CDR2 FYNNEI. CDR3 sequence (DNA): TGTGCCAGCAGTAACGGACAGGACACAGATACGCAGTATTTT. It encodes CASSNGQDTDTQYF.

By frequency in the sample, this clone is large (0.1 to 1%). Within the sample, other DNA sequences also encode this same CDR3. The chain employs TRBV7-2 and TRBJ1-5, with D possibly matching TRBD1 (6 bases). V shed 3 bases and J shed 6 bases, with 9 bases lying between them. This CDR3 spans 13 amino acids. CDR1 is SGHTA and CDR2 is FQGNSA in the germline V gene. Written as DNA, the CDR3 is TGTGCCAGCAGCTTTAGGGGGGGTCAGCCCCAGCATTTT. Its translation is CASSFRGGQPQHF.

The rearrangement uses TRBV11-1 and TRBJ2-7; perhaps TRBD1 as D (6 bases). CDR1 and CDR2 from the germline V gene are SGHAT and FQDESV (reference sequence). Trimming left V 0 bases short and J 9 bases short, with 12 bases between. The CDR3 is 13 amino acids. In DNA, the CDR3 is TGTGCCAGCAGCTTAGCCGCAGGGGCGTCGCAGTACTTC. It encodes CASSLAAGASQYF.

V is TRBV5-5 and J is TRBJ2-2, with 7 bases identical to TRBD2. Germline CDR1 and CDR2: SGHKS and YYEKEE (reference sequence). V gave up 4 bases and J gave up 0 bases; unmatched junction bases: 9. The CDR3 totals 17 residues. CDR3 loop: CASSRNQRGANTGELFF. As DNA, the CDR3 is TGTGCCAGCAGCAGGAATCAGCGGGGCGCGAACACCGGGGAGCTGTTTTTT. Combining the CDR3 with reference TRBV5-5 and TRBJ2-2 gives the whole variable domain DAGVTQSPTHLIKTRGQQVTLRCSPISGHKSVSWYQQVLGQGPQFIFQYYEKEERGRGNFPDRFSARQFPNYSSELNVNALLLGDSALYLCASSRNQRGANTGELFFGEGSRLTVL.

This chain connects TRBV9 to TRBJ2-2; 12 nucleotides agree with TRBD2. Germline trimming cut 3 bases from V and 5 bases from J; bases unmatched to any gene: 8. Germline V gives CDR1 SGDLS, CDR2 YYNGEE. The length of the CDR3 is 17 residues. Here the CDR3 DNA reads TGTGCCAGCAGCGCCCGACTAGCGGGGGCCCAAACCGGGGAGCTGTTTTTT. Protein product: CASSARLAGAQTGELFF. Variable domain in full (rest from reference TRBV9 and TRBJ2-2): DSGVTQTPKHLITATGQRVTLRCSPRSGDLSVYWYQQSLDQGLQFLIQYYNGEERAKGNILERFSAQQFPDLHSELNLSSLELGDSALYFCASSARLAGAQTGELFFGEGSRLTVL.

The chain couples TRBV5-1 to TRBJ2-3, with 10 bases lining up with TRBD2. Germline V CDR1 and CDR2: SGHRS, YFSETQ. J lost 3 bases, V lost 4 bases, and 8 bases had no gene match. The CDR3 length is 16 residues. As DNA, the CDR3 is TGCGCCAGCAGCCCTCGGTTAGCGGGGGGAACAGATACGCAGTATTTT. It codes for CASSPRLAGGTDTQYF.

The V gene is TRBV5-1, the J gene TRBJ2-3; the match to TRBD1 covers 10 bases. Germline V gene lookup returns CDR1 SGHRS and CDR2 YFSETQ. J was trimmed by 8 bases and V by 4 bases; bases with no gene match: 7. CDR3 length: 14 residues. This chain's CDR3 is CASSPDRGIGTQYF. The CDR3 nucleotides are TGCGCCAGCAGCCCGGACAGGGGGATAGGTACGCAGTATTTT.

This clone ranks as medium-sized. V usage is TRBV6-5 and J usage is TRBJ1-2; TRBD1 matches 8 bases. The CDR3 consists of 15 residues. The germline CDR1 and CDR2 sequences are MNHEY and SVGAGI. The junction had 4 bases not matched to a gene; V was cut back by 0 bases and J by 4 bases. The CDR3, as DNA: TGTGCCAGCAGTTACTCGGGACAGGCCCTCTATGGCTACACCTTC. Translation gives CASSYSGQALYGYTF.

This clone is deemed large. This chain's CDR3 is CASNRGWGQPQHF. CDR3 bases: TGTGCCAGCAACAGGGGGTGGGGTCAGCCCCAGCATTTT. This chain joins TRBV6-1 and TRBJ1-5; 8 bases match TRBD1. V lost 7 bases and J lost 6; bases outside the gene matches: 5. CDR1 and CDR2 (germline): MNHNS, SASEGT. CDR3 length equals 13 residues.

Only a few counts were recorded for this clone. The V and J genes are TRBV28 and TRBJ1-1; D gene unclear. The V gene's germline CDR1 is MDHEN and CDR2 SYDVKM. The CDR3 loop spans 13 amino acids. V shed 3 bases and J shed 6 bases, with 11 bases lying between them. CDR3 loop: CASSFSGRAEAFF. The DNA of the CDR3 is TGTGCCAGCAGTTTCAGCGGGCGGGCTGAAGCTTTCTTT.

This clone was picked up a small number of times. The same CDR3 can be traced to other DNA sequences in this sample. The chain couples TRBV7-7 to TRBJ2-1, with TRBD1 identical over 8 bases. Germline loops: CDR1 SSHAT, CDR2 FNYEAQ (reference sequence). V trimming: 5 bases; J trimming: 6 bases; junction bases outside the gene matches: 9. The CDR3 sequence is 15 residues long. The CDR3 loop reads CASSPGTGGGNEQFF. DNA of the CDR3: TGTGCCAGCAGCCCAGGGACAGGAGGTGGCAATGAGCAGTTCTTC.

The genes are TRBV11-1 and TRBJ2-1; the D gene is possibly TRBD2 (5 bases). This CDR3 has 13 residues. Germline V gene sequence: CDR1 SGHAT, CDR2 FQDESV (reference sequence). V shed 2 bases and J shed 8 bases, with 10 bases lying between them. CDR3 nucleotide sequence: TGTGCCAGCAGCTTACGAGGAGGTTATGAGCAGTTCTTC. It translates to CASSLRGGYEQFF.

This clone was seen more than once but under ten times. The rearrangement uses TRBV19 and TRBJ1-2, with TRBD1 as a possible D gene (6 bases). V lost 7 bases and J 7 bases, leaving 10 bases between the germline ends. Germline CDR1 is LNHDA and CDR2 is SQIVND (reference sequence). The CDR3 loop spans 11 amino acids. CDR3 protein: CASTQGIGYTF. CDR3 DNA: TGTGCCAGTACGCAGGGGATTGGCTACACCTTC.

The CDR3 bases are TGTGCCAGCAGTCCTACAGGGGCCCTAGTCTACGAGCAGTACTTC. Translation gives CASSPTGALVYEQYF. This rearrangement joins TRBV28 to TRBJ2-7; the match to TRBD1 covers 7 bases. With V trimmed by 5 bases and J by 3 bases, 10 bases remained unmatched. This CDR3 is 15 amino acids long. Germline V gene sequence: CDR1 MDHEN, CDR2 SYDVKM.

This clone was seen once. The CDR3 region is CASSSGGPGPQPQHF. The CDR3 nucleotides read TGTGCCAGCAGCTCCGGGGGACCGGGGCCCCAGCCCCAGCATTTT. This chain connects TRBV5-6 to TRBJ1-5; TRBD1 might be the D (5 bases). Per germline, CDR1 SGHDT and CDR2 YYEEEE. The CDR3 covers 15 residues. Trimming removed 3 bases from V and 7 bases from J, with 17 bases in between.

This clone was counted between two and nine times. The CDR3 sequence is CATSRLGTGLADYEQYF. In nucleotides, the CDR3 is TGTGCCACCAGCAGACTGGGGACAGGATTGGCTGACTACGAGCAGTACTTC. The chain has TRBV15 and TRBJ2-7, with 8 bases that match TRBD1. This CDR3 has 17 residues. CDR1 is LNHNV and CDR2 is YYDKDF in the germline V gene (reference sequence). V shed 2 bases and J 3 bases; nucleotides not matched to a gene: 12.

J is TRBJ1-5 and V is TRBV2, with a tentative D call TRBD1 (6 bases). Between the trimmed V and J ends, which lost 8 bases and 11 bases, there was a span of 19 bases. Germline V lookup: CDR1 SNHLY, CDR2 FYNNEI. This CDR3 has 13 residues. The CDR3 coding sequence is TGTGCCAGCCGAGGGGGAGCCCTCGGAGCCCAGCATTTT. Translation gives CASRGGALGAQHF. The full variable domain, in which reference TRBV2 and TRBJ1-5 provide the parts outside the CDR3, is EPEVTQTPSHQVTQMGQEVILRCVPISNHLYFYWYRQILGQKVEFLVSFYNNEISEKSEIFDDQFSVERPDGSNFTLKIRSTKLEDSAMYFCASRGGALGAQHFGDGTRLSIL.

V usage is TRBV6-1 and J usage is TRBJ1-5, with 7 bases fitting TRBD1. V gave up 3 bases and J gave up 6 bases; unmatched junction bases: 8. Germline CDR1 is MNHNS and CDR2 is SASEGT. The CDR3 has 15 amino acids. CDR3 bases: TGTGCCAGCAGTGAGGCAGGGGGTATATTTCAGCCCCAGCATTTT. Amino acids: CASSEAGGIFQPQHF.